Given below is one T cell receptor beta chain in context. Its antigen is undetermined. These data are taken from a study of OX40 agonist ivuxolimab in advanced cancers. About the research overall: The patients' treatment was ivuxolimab, an agonistic anti-OX40 (CD134) antibody. Dose-escalation patients suffered from hepatocellular carcinoma, melanoma, renal cell or head and neck cancer. Study-wide results and limits: At 0.1 to 3.0 mg/kg and by week 6, clonal expansion occurred in CD4+ and CD8+ blood T cells.

V shed 5 bases and J 8 bases; nucleotides not matched to a gene: 13. The CDR3 has 16 residues. Germline values: CDR1 SEHNR, CDR2 FQNEAQ (reference sequence). TCRdb keeps only in-frame clones here, not all; method: immunoSEQ multiplex PCR. The sample carries around 95,000 clones, 75% to 95% recorded once. Anyone with autoimmune disease history or systemic immunosuppression was excluded. Source: CD4+ or CD8+ T cells sorted from blood, taken in a trial of the OX40 agonist ivuxolimab. This sequence joins TRBV7-9 and TRBJ2-1; 9 positions match TRBD2. This TCR was sampled from an adult with an advanced solid tumor such as melanoma, head and neck, liver or kidney cancer. CDR3 protein: CASSQIEAGGTDEQFF. CDR3 nucleotide sequence: TGTGCCAGCAGCCAAATCGAGGCGGGAGGGACGGATGAGCAGTTCTTC.